Shown below are 24 T cell receptor beta chains from a single sample sequenced in a study of CD4 T cell repertoires and nickel. One entry per CDR3 protein, called by TCRdb with MiXCR from the RT-PCR reads. Of about 300 distinct CDR3 sequences in the sample, around 50% were seen once. Material: CD4+ T cells from blood, not recorded whether cultured. The receptors here all came from a human donor in a nickel allergy study, with or without nickel allergy (not recorded which). It is not recorded whether this sample comes from one donor or several.

The chain is built from TRBV2 and TRBJ2-1, with D unresolved. Deletions cut 8 bases from V and 8 bases from J, with 10 bases between. From germline, CDR1 is SNHLY and CDR2 FYNNEI. This CDR3 comprises 11 residues. CDR3 in DNA: TGTGCCAGCGGAATGTCCCATGAGCAGTTCTTC. This codes for CASGMSHEQFF.

This clonotype showed up just a few times. The chain carries TRBV28 and TRBJ1-2, with D possibly TRBD1 on 5 matching bases. Trimming stripped 6 bases from V and 2 bases from J, with 13 bases between. The CDR3 has 14 amino acids. In germline, CDR1 is MDHEN, CDR2 SYDVKM. Here the CDR3 DNA reads TGTGCCAGCAGCCCCGGGACGGGGAACTATGGCTACACCTTC. It translates to CASSPGTGNYGYTF.

The DNA of the CDR3 is TGTGCCAGCAGCTTTTTTAGCAAATCCTACGAGCAGTACTTC. Its protein is CASSFFSKSYEQYF. The V and J genes are TRBV5-6 and TRBJ2-7, with D unresolved. Germline V gives CDR1 SGHDT, CDR2 YYEEEE. V was pared by 2 bases and J by 1 base, with 10 bases between. This CDR3 comprises 14 residues. Combining the CDR3 with reference TRBV5-6 and TRBJ2-7 gives the whole variable domain DAGVTQSPTHLIKTRGQQVTLRCSPKSGHDTVSWYQQALGQGPQFIFQYYEEEERQRGNFPDRFSGHQFPNYSSELNVNALLLGDSALYLCASSFFSKSYEQYFGPGTRLTVT.

This chain uses TRBV2 with TRBJ1-1; 10 nucleotides match TRBD1. The CDR3 has 14 residues. Germline CDR1 SNHLY, CDR2 FYNNEI. The V gene end was trimmed by 6 bases and the J gene end by 5 bases; junction bases not matched to a gene: 6. CDR3 sequence reads: CASSKGQGRTEAFF. CDR3 coding DNA: TGTGCCAGCAGCAAGGGACAGGGGAGGACTGAAGCTTTCTTT.

The chain combines TRBV5-1 with TRBJ2-5, with 7 bases that match TRBD2. Germline trimming cut 0 bases from V and 2 bases from J; bases unmatched to any gene: 1. The CDR3 loop spans 14 amino acids. In germline, CDR1 is SGHRS, CDR2 YFSETQ. The CDR3 loop is CASSLAGGQETQYF. Written as DNA, the CDR3 is TGCGCCAGCAGCTTGGCCGGGGGGCAAGAGACCCAGTACTTC.

Comment on this clonotype: One end of the junction does not line up with germline, which may come from a read error. Written as DNA, the CDR3 is TGTGCTAGCAGCCCACTCCAGTCGGGGAATGAGCAGTTCTTC. It yields the protein CASSPLQSGNEQFF. The chain combines TRBV7-7 with TRBJ2-1; D perhaps matches TRBD2 (5 bases). Germline V gives CDR1 SSHAT, CDR2 FNYEAQ (reference sequence). The length of the CDR3 is 14 residues. Full variable domain (outside the CDR3, taken from reference TRBV7-7 and TRBJ2-1): GAGVSQSPRYKVTKRGQDVTLRCDPISSHATLYWYQQALGQGPEFLTYFNYEAQPDKSGLPSDRFSAERPEGSISTLTIQRTEQRDSAMYRCASSPLQSGNEQFFGPGTRLTVL.

V usage is TRBV5-6 and J usage is TRBJ2-1, with 9 bases matching TRBD2. CDR3 length equals 19 residues. Losses at the gene ends were 6 bases for V and 0 bases for J; bases not matched to a gene: 16. Germline loops: CDR1 SGHDT, CDR2 YYEEEE. This CDR3 reads CASIRRELAGASSYNEQFF. CDR3 DNA: TGTGCCAGCATCAGACGAGAACTAGCGGGTGCTAGCTCCTACAATGAGCAGTTCTTC.

V usage is TRBV18 and J usage is TRBJ1-1; 8 nucleotides line up with TRBD1. J lost 0 bases, V lost 6 bases, and 6 bases had no gene match. The CDR3 length is 15 residues. The germline CDR1 and CDR2 sequences are KGHSH and LQKENI. In DNA, the CDR3 is TGTGCCAGCTCCCAAAGACAGGGGATGAACACTGAAGCTTTCTTT. Its translation is CASSQRQGMNTEAFF.

V is TRBV5-6 and J is TRBJ2-7; 12 bases line up with TRBD1. Germline CDR1 reads SGHDT; CDR2 reads YYEEEE. With V trimmed by 0 bases and J by 4 bases, 5 bases remained unmatched. The CDR3 is made up of 16 amino acids. The CDR3 spells CASSLAGTGGLYEQYF. DNA for the CDR3: TGTGCCAGCAGCTTGGCCGGGACAGGGGGCTTGTACGAGCAGTACTTC.

This clonotype has only a few counts. The rearrangement links TRBV18 to TRBJ1-1; 10 nucleotides line up with TRBD1. CDR1 and CDR2 (germline): KGHSH, LQKENI. V trimming: 3 bases; J trimming: 6 bases; junction bases outside the gene matches: 10. The CDR3 has 16 residues. CDR3 in DNA: TGTGCCAGCTCACCTCCGAAATCGGGACAGGGGCCTGAAGCTTTCTTT. It codes for CASSPPKSGQGPEAFF.

V gene TRBV30 combines with J gene TRBJ1-1, with D perhaps matching TRBD1 (5 bases). Germline CDR1 and CDR2: GTSNPN and SVGIG (reference sequence). V gave up 3 bases and J gave up 8 bases, with 10 bases separating them. The CDR3 consists of 11 residues. CDR3 nucleotides: TGTGCCTGGAGCGAGCAGGGAGAAGCTTTCTTT. It is translated as CAWSEQGEAFF.

The chain combines TRBV30 with TRBJ1-1; TRBD1 is a possible D gene (5 bases). Trimming removed 4 bases at V and 2 bases at J, with 11 bases between. Looked up from germline, CDR1 is GTSNPN and CDR2 is SVGIG (reference sequence). CDR3 length: 13 residues. CDR3 loop: CAWTQGYNTEAFF. DNA of the CDR3: TGTGCCTGGACTCAGGGCTATAACACTGAAGCTTTCTTT.

In DNA, the CDR3 is TGCAGTGCTCGACGCAGGGGGGCTTATAATTCACCCCTCCACTTT. It translates to CSARRRGAYNSPLHF. The chain links TRBV20-1 to TRBJ1-6, with 7 bases lining up with TRBD1. V lost 5 bases and J lost 4; bases outside the gene matches: 8. From germline, CDR1 is DFQATT and CDR2 SNEGSKA (reference sequence). This CDR3 region has 15 residues.

This chain connects TRBV5-1 to TRBJ2-5; 8 nucleotides agree with TRBD2. V was clipped by 4 bases and J by 1 base; unmatched bases: 12. Germline loops: CDR1 SGHRS, CDR2 YFSETQ. CDR3 length equals 17 residues. The CDR3 region has the DNA TGCGCCAGCAGCCAACGGTGGCAGCGGGGGTCCCAAGAGACCCAGTACTTC. It is translated as CASSQRWQRGSQETQYF.

V gene TRBV4-2 combines with J gene TRBJ1-1, with D perhaps TRBD1 (6 bases). Germline V gene lookup returns CDR1 LGHNA and CDR2 YNFKEQ. The CDR3 loop spans 16 amino acids. Trimming shortened V by 2 bases and J by 0 bases, and 13 bases separated the two germline ends. The CDR3 protein is CASSQPAGTLNTEAFF. CDR3 sequence (DNA): TGTGCCAGCAGCCAACCAGCCGGGACACTGAACACTGAAGCTTTCTTT.

This clonotype was observed a few times. The CDR3 sequence is CASSFTQGHGYTF. CDR3 DNA: TGTGCCAGCAGCTTTACACAGGGTCATGGCTACACCTTC. This chain connects TRBV7-3 to TRBJ1-2; D might be TRBD1 (6 bases). Trimming removed 3 bases from V and 6 bases from J, with 11 bases in between. CDR1 and CDR2 (germline): SGHTA, FQGTGA. This CDR3 comprises 13 residues.

The chain employs TRBV12-3 or TRBV12-4 and TRBJ1-4; possibly TRBD1 for D (5 bases). Between the trimmed V and J ends, which lost 6 bases and 10 bases, there was a span of 21 bases. The length of the CDR3 is 15 residues. The CDR3 DNA reads TGTGCCAGCAGCCCTAGTTGGACCCGGGACGGAAAACTGTTTTTT. It translates to CASSPSWTRDGKLFF.

This clonotype is hyperexpanded. The chain recombines TRBV7-2 with TRBJ2-3, with unresolved D. The germline V gene encodes CDR1 SGHTA and CDR2 FQGNSA. V was clipped by 1 base and J by 7 bases, with 9 bases between them. The length of the CDR3 is 13 residues. The CDR3 sequence is CASSLEAENTQYF. The CDR3 nucleotides read TGTGCCAGCAGCTTAGAGGCAGAGAATACGCAGTATTTT.

This clonotype is categorized as hyperexpanded. The V and J genes are TRBV12-3 or TRBV12-4 and TRBJ1-2; 7 nucleotides match TRBD1. This CDR3 has 13 residues. Trimming cost V 6 bases and J 6 bases; bases outside gene matches: 7. The chain's CDR3 is CASSLQGRDGYTF. The CDR3 DNA is TGTGCCAGCAGCCTACAGGGGCGGGATGGCTACACCTTC.

This clonotype was detected only a few times. This chain connects TRBV5-5 to TRBJ2-3; no definite D call. The CDR3 covers 14 residues. Trimming shortened V by 6 bases and J by 4 bases, and 15 bases separated the two germline ends. Germline CDR1 reads SGHKS; CDR2 reads YYEKEE (reference sequence). The CDR3 protein is CASTKENGADTQYF. The CDR3 nucleotides are TGTGCCAGCACTAAGGAAAATGGGGCAGATACGCAGTATTTT.

The gene calls are TRBV18 and TRBJ2-2; D could derive from TRBD1 or TRBD2 (6 bases each). Germline CDR1 reads KGHSH; CDR2 reads LQKENI. This CDR3 spans 15 amino acids. Trimming pared 3 bases from V and 3 bases from J, leaving 11 bases between. The DNA of the CDR3 is TGTGCCAGCTCACCGGGAGGACAGTACACCGGGGAGCTGTTTTTT. Protein: CASSPGGQYTGELFF.

The gene calls are TRBV7-8 and TRBJ1-1; D remains ambiguous. The CDR3 is 11 amino acids. Germline CDR1 reads SGHVS; CDR2 reads FQNEAQ. The ends were cut back, 1 base at V and 8 bases at J, with 5 bases in the middle. The CDR3 sequence: CASSLEREAFF. CDR3 sequence (DNA): TGTGCCAGCAGCTTAGAGCGAGAAGCTTTCTTT.

V is TRBV12-3 or TRBV12-4 and J is TRBJ2-1, with 7 nucleotides matching TRBD1. The CDR3 contains 14 residues. The trim removed 6 bases at V and 6 bases at J, leaving 8 bases unmatched. As DNA, the CDR3 is TGTGCCAGCAGCAAGACAGGGATGGGCAATGAGCAGTTCTTC. Translation gives CASSKTGMGNEQFF.

The sample holds a few counts of this clonotype. The V gene is TRBV5-1, the J gene TRBJ2-3; tentatively, D is TRBD1 (5 bases). V lost 4 bases, J lost 4 bases, and 16 bases lay in between. Germline loops: CDR1 SGHRS, CDR2 YFSETQ. This CDR3 comprises 15 residues. The CDR3, as DNA: TGCGCCAGCAGCACGCAGGGCCTAGGGGCAGATACGCAGTATTTT. As protein: CASSTQGLGADTQYF. Complete variable domain (other parts from reference TRBV5-1 and TRBJ2-3): KAGVTQTPRYLIKTRGQQVTLSCSPISGHRSVSWYQQTPGQGLQFLFEYFSETQRNKGNFPGRFSGRQFSNSRSEMNVSTLELGDSALYLCASSTQGLGADTQYFGPGTRLTVL.